Sequencing of this T cell receptor (beta chain) was carried out in a study of T cell clonality in common variable immunodeficiency. The study's findings and limits: Authors noted CVID clonality's cause needs subpopulation repertoire sequencing. Fewer deletions and N-nucleotide insertions were reportedly seen in common variable immunodeficiency TCR beta sequences.

Regarding this clone: What it recognizes is unknown. The read is 3 residues too short to cover the CDR3 end, so that end is filled in from the germline J gene.

This table comes from immunoSEQ multiplex PCR, and its TCRdb copy is limited to in-frame clones, with some not included. The sample data list fewer than 10,000 clones. The germline gives CDR1 SGHTA, CDR2 FQGNSA. J gave up 1 base and V 3 bases, and 0 bases lay outside the gene matches. The CDR3 totals 15 residues. All CVID subjects were on immunoglobulin replacement for at least one year. Source material: peripheral blood mononuclear cells. The source is a human donor with common variable immunodeficiency. The chain joins TRBV7-2 to TRBJ2-5, with 12 bases that match TRBD1. The chain's CDR3 is CASSLGQGAQETQYF. Partial CDR3 DNA: TGTGCCAGCAGCTTGGGACAGGGGGCCCAAGAGACC.